These T cell receptor beta chains were read from a single sample in a study of blood T cell repertoires in COVID-19. The table came from immunoSEQ multiplex PCR; TCRdb's copy has only in-frame clones and leaves some out. The table has about 160,000 clones, around 87% seen once. Sequenced sample: peripheral blood. The receptor source for this set is a man aged 80 or over with acute or convalescent COVID-19. Both conserved end residues are part of each CDR3. The D gene is left open where the match is weak. Only some rows state a clone size, as once, few, many or a class for expanded clones.

TGTGCCAGCACAGCAGGGGCGGCTGGGCAGCCCCAGCATTTT	CASTAGAAGQPQHF	NA	NA	TRBV2	TRBJ1-5
TGTGCCAGCAGTGTTGGACTCTACAATGAGCAGTTCTTC	CASSVGLYNEQFF	NA	NA	TRBV2	TRBJ2-1
TGCAGCGTCGGGGGACTGAACACCGGGGAGCTGTTTTTT	CSVGGLNTGELFF	NA	once	TRBV29-1	TRBJ2-2
TGTGCCAGCAGTCCCCGGCGGGGTCTGGGCGGGGAGCTGTTTTTT	CASSPRRGLGGELFF	NA	NA	TRBV6-4	TRBJ2-2
TGTGCCAGCTCACCGTCGCAGGGTGCCTATGGCTACACCTTC	CASSPSQGAYGYTF	NA	NA	TRBV18	TRBJ1-2
TGTGCCAGCAGTGATCAGTCATTCTCCTATAATTCACCCCTCCACTTT	CASSDQSFSYNSPLHF	NA	once	TRBV2	TRBJ1-6
TGTGCCAGCAGTTGGGGGACAGGGAATCAGCCCCAGCATTTT	CASSWGTGNQPQHF	TRBD1	NA	TRBV6-2/TRBV6-3	TRBJ1-5
TGTGCCAGTAGTAAGATAAGGGGAGGCAATGAAAAACTGTTTTTT	CASSKIRGGNEKLFF	NA	NA	TRBV19	TRBJ1-4
TGCAGTGCTAGTGGGACTAGCGCCTATTACTCCTACGAGCAGTACTTC	CSASGTSAYYSYEQYF	TRBD2	few	TRBV20-1	TRBJ2-7
TGTGCCAGCAGTTTACAGGGAAACGAGCAGTACTTC	CASSLQGNEQYF	NA	few	TRBV2	TRBJ2-7
TGCGCCAGCAGCCAAGAAAAGAGGAACTATGGCTACACCTTC	CASSQEKRNYGYTF	NA	NA	TRBV4-1	TRBJ1-2
TGTGCCAGCAGCGCTAGGACAGTTACATCCGAAAAACTGTTTTTT	CASSARTVTSEKLFF	NA	NA	TRBV7-8	TRBJ1-4
TGTGCCAGCAGCCCGAGCGGGGGACTCCTCAATGAGCAGTTCTTC	CASSPSGGLLNEQFF	TRBD2	NA	TRBV7-9	TRBJ2-1
TGTGCCAGCAGCGGGACCACCCAGGGGGCGCAGTATTTT	CASSGTTQGAQYF	TRBD1	NA	TRBV9	TRBJ2-3
TGTGCCACCCGAAGTAAGGGGGCGCTTGGAAACACCATATATTTT	CATRSKGALGNTIYF	TRBD1	NA	TRBV6-6	TRBJ1-3
TGTGCCAGTAGTTCTGGACTAGCGGGCAACCAAGAGACCCAGTACTTC	CASSSGLAGNQETQYF	TRBD2	NA	TRBV19	TRBJ2-5
TGTGCCAGTAGAACCTCCCCGGGGGGCGAGCAGTACTTC	CASRTSPGGEQYF	TRBD2	NA	TRBV19	TRBJ2-7
TGTGCCAGCAGCTCTCGCTGGGCAAACTATGGCTACACCTTC	CASSSRWANYGYTF	NA	NA	TRBV7-9	TRBJ1-2
TGTGCCAGCAGCTTGGGCTGGGGGACTAGCACGTACGAGCAGTACTTC	CASSLGWGTSTYEQYF	TRBD2	NA	TRBV5-6	TRBJ2-7
TGTGCCAGCAGTGACTCCCCAGTGGTAGCCACCGGGGAGCTGTTTTTT	CASSDSPVVATGELFF	NA	NA	TRBV6-4	TRBJ2-2
TGTGCCAGCAGTTCCTCAGGGGATGGGGCCAACGTCCTGACTTTC	CASSSSGDGANVLTF	NA	NA	TRBV28	TRBJ2-6
TGTGCCAGCAGCTTAGAGAGGGTGTGGAGGACGGGAAATAATGAGCAGTTCTTC	CASSLERVWRTGNNEQFF	NA	once	TRBV7-2	TRBJ2-1
TGTGCCAGCAGCTTGGACCGGGAGCCCTATAATTCACCCCTCCACTTT	CASSLDREPYNSPLHF	NA	NA	TRBV5-5	TRBJ1-6
TGTGCCAGCAGCCAGTCGCTATCGAACACCGGGGAGCTGTTTTTT	CASSQSLSNTGELFF	NA	NA	TRBV3-1/TRBV3-2	TRBJ2-2
TGTGCCAGCAGCTTAGCAGGGGCCCAAGAGACCCAGTACTTC	CASSLAGAQETQYF	NA	NA	TRBV11-1	TRBJ2-5
TGTGCCAGCAGCTTGGCCAGGGGGAACTATGGCTACACCTTC	CASSLARGNYGYTF	TRBD1	NA	TRBV5-8	TRBJ1-2
TGTGCCAGCAGCACCCGGGACAGAAGCACAGATACGCAGTATTTT	CASSTRDRSTDTQYF	TRBD1	NA	TRBV9	TRBJ2-3